This is a list of T cell receptor beta chains from one sample in a study of early T cells in non-severe SARS-CoV-2 infection. TCRdb re-analysed the 5' RACE reads in MiXCR, keeping a single row per CDR3 protein. Counted here are 70,000 or so distinct CDR3 sequences, under 15% occurring once; the ten biggest clones make up about 1.3%. Specimen: whole blood. The origin of the receptors is an adult who was a healthcare worker with PCR-confirmed SARS-CoV-2 infection or an uninfected control (not recorded which). Each CDR3 is given without its conserved first and last residue.

>TRBJ2-7|10|TRBV29-1
SVRDRGLYET
>TRBJ2-1|12|TRBV6-2/TRBV6-3
ASSRTSGAREQF
>TRBJ2-3|10|TRBV13
ASSLWQDTQY
>TRBJ2-1|14|TRBV28
ASLAGGESSYNEQF
>TRBJ1-1|10|TRBV19
ASQPRGTEAF
>TRBJ1-2|12|TRBV27
ASSLVGTNYGYT
>TRBJ1-1|9|TRBV30
AWSGSTEAF
>TRBJ2-1|14|TRBV19
ASSIWGRSQDNEQF
>TRBJ2-4|11|TRBV20-1
SARGLAGSIQY
>TRBJ1-6|16|TRBV20-1
SAREITGGAPWNSPLH
>TRBJ2-3|14|TRBV18
ASSELLAGSTDTQY
>TRBJ2-7|12|TRBV7-2
ASSPRTTFFEQY
>TRBJ2-1|9|TRBV29-1
SVERYNEQF
>TRBJ1-4|11|TRBV28
ASLGQRNEKLF
>TRBJ1-2|13|TRBV4-3
ASSQDRSYWYGYT
>TRBJ1-6|12|TRBV21-1
ASSKGQGSSPLH
>TRBJ2-1|9|TRBV29-1
SVDAGNEQF
>TRBJ2-7|9|TRBV6-2/TRBV6-3
ASGISYEQY
>TRBJ2-6|16|TRBV4-2
ASSQEASGSSGANVLT
>TRBJ2-1|12|TRBV9
ASSPPGTGNEQF
>TRBJ2-5|14|TRBV6-5
ASSPGQSLVQETQY
>TRBJ2-1|14|TRBV7-2
ASSLGLGLAGGEQF
>TRBJ1-1|12|TRBV12-3/TRBV12-4
ASSLRTSNTEAF
>TRBJ1-1|11|TRBV4-3
ASSQEAWGKAF
>TRBJ2-6|14|TRBV6-2/TRBV6-3
ASSSQLGGGANVLT
>TRBJ2-1|10|TRBV5-1
ASSLEYDEQF
>TRBJ1-1|11|TRBV20-1
SARVRVRTEAF
>TRBJ2-1|11|TRBV6-2/TRBV6-3
ASMGYYYNEQF
>TRBJ1-1|9|TRBV20-1
SVADLTEAF
>TRBJ1-1|10|TRBV4-3
ASSQGDTEAF
>TRBJ2-5|11|TRBV29-1
SLTAGHQETQY
>TRBJ2-2|10|TRBV25-1
ASSARSGELF
>TRBJ1-1|12|TRBV20-1
SAPPLLGDTEAF
>TRBJ2-4|15|TRBV7-2
ASSSPAGSIGKNIQY
>TRBJ2-5|11|TRBV28
ASNPLGGETQY
>TRBJ2-3|9|TRBV25-1
ASSTQSTQY
>TRBJ2-3|12|TRBV18
ASSPSGAVDTQY
>TRBJ1-6|13|TRBV7-9
ASSLAYGTGSPLH
>TRBJ1-2|13|TRBV29-1
SVEASGMYADGYT
>TRBJ2-1|15|TRBV3-1
ASSQELLAGANNEQF
>TRBJ2-7|16|TRBV3-2
ASSPGPREGTGGHEQY
>TRBJ1-1|10|TRBV20-1
SAKGGNTEAF
>TRBJ1-2|13|TRBV18
ASSPGLTYLYGYT
>TRBJ2-1|13|TRBV11-2
ASSSQGAGYNEQF
>TRBJ1-5|12|TRBV9
ASSPHQGDQPQH
>TRBJ2-7|11|TRBV3-1
ASSPGVVYEQY
>TRBJ2-3|15|TRBV4-3
ASSQDSRGAETDTQY
>TRBJ2-4|13|TRBV29-1
SVEGIGGDVNIQY
>TRBJ2-1|12|TRBV11-2
ASSLIRADREQF
>TRBJ1-6|14|TRBV6-1
ASNPGQGAVNSPLH
>TRBJ2-7|13|TRBV20-1
SARDLGNPSYEQY
>TRBJ1-1|12|TRBV7-9
ASTEGQQNTEAF
>TRBJ1-1|9|TRBV29-1
SVVRNTEAF
>TRBJ2-3|14|TRBV7-2
ASSLEAGGGSDTQY
>TRBJ1-2|11|TRBV19
ASSPTINYGYT
>TRBJ2-1|11|TRBV6-1
ASSTGLAGEQF
>TRBJ2-1|10|TRBV7-8
VSSPSRNEQF
>TRBJ2-5|13|TRBV4-2
ASSEADSGGLTQY
>TRBJ2-7|12|TRBV18
ASSLRGRGDEQY